This T cell receptor beta chain was observed in a study of T cell changes during pregnancy in multiple sclerosis. This table comes from immunoSEQ multiplex PCR, and its TCRdb copy is limited to in-frame clones, with some not included. The sample contains about 85,000 clones, approximately 90% of which appear only once. CDR1 SQVTM and CDR2 ANQGSEA come from the germline V gene. There are 11 residues in the CDR3. Trimming cost V 5 bases and J 3 bases; bases outside gene matches: 1. This clonotype was obtained from a female donor with multiple sclerosis, enrolled in a pregnancy study. This specimen consisted of peripheral blood, obtained in the first trimester of pregnancy. The V and J genes are TRBV29-1 and TRBJ2-7, with 7 bases lining up with TRBD2. Here the CDR3 DNA reads TGCAGCGTTAAGCGGGGCTACGAGCAGTACTTC. It translates to CSVKRGYEQYF.